The present TCR beta chain was sequenced within a study of metastatic and nonmetastatic thyroid tumors. Overall study context: Repertoire comparisons spanned blood and tumor or nodule tissue from malignant and benign thyroid patients.

V was pared by 2 bases and J by 6 bases, with 7 bases between. CDR1 and CDR2 (germline): MNHEY, SMNVEV (reference sequence). The CDR3 is made up of 13 amino acids. Original processing notes: To classify distant metastasis in papillary thyroid cancer, a model was built from CDR3 differences across clinicopathological groups. MiXCR was used by TCRdb to re-call the PCR reads. The V and J calls and clone size come from TCRdb's table, not from the authors' own analysis. The sample has roughly 13,000 clones, approximately 30% seen once; the top ten hold 12%. In this sample, this clone is medium-sized (0.01 to 0.1%). No treatment of any kind had been given to any patient before thyroid surgery.

The TCR was taken from a female donor with papillary thyroid cancer or a benign thyroid nodule (not recorded which). Some clones in this sample may be carry-over from other donors' samples. The rearrangement joins TRBV27 to TRBJ2-2; D is uncertain. The source material was tumor tissue. The CDR3 reads CASSLIGPGELFF. The CDR3 nucleotides read TGTGCCAGCAGTTTAATTGGGCCCGGGGAGCTGTTTTTT.